This T cell receptor beta chain was retrieved from a study of regulatory T cells in long-lasting Graves disease. This clonotype was counted only a few times. Through Arm-PCR of CDR3 regions and iRepertoire HTBI primers, TCR beta libraries were built. One entry per CDR3 protein, called by TCRdb with MiXCR from the multiplex PCR reads. The repertoire includes about 540,000 distinct CDR3 sequences, 13% of them detected once, and under 10% sits in the top ten. Time point in this sample: newly diagnosed GD, antithyroid drugs for less than 3 months. After RNA was extracted from PBMCs, the TCR library was made from it. Graves' disease diagnosis relied on American Thyroid Association guidelines. This CDR3 comprises 14 residues. Germline V gene lookup returns CDR1 PRHDT and CDR2 FYEKMQ (reference sequence). The V gene end was trimmed by 6 bases and the J gene end by 4 bases; junction bases not matched to a gene: 6.

This sample was also put to use in a study of T cells in Graves' hyperthyroidism and ophthalmopathy.

The clonotype originates from a man aged 30-40 years with Graves disease. This chain connects TRBV13 to TRBJ1-3; 7 bases align to TRBD1. Sequencing was performed on peripheral blood mononuclear cells (PBMCs), taken at new diagnosis, from a patient treated with antithyroid drugs. The CDR3 region has the DNA TGTGCCAGCAGGTTGACAGGGAAAGGAAACACCATATATTTT. Its protein product is CASRLTGKGNTIYF.